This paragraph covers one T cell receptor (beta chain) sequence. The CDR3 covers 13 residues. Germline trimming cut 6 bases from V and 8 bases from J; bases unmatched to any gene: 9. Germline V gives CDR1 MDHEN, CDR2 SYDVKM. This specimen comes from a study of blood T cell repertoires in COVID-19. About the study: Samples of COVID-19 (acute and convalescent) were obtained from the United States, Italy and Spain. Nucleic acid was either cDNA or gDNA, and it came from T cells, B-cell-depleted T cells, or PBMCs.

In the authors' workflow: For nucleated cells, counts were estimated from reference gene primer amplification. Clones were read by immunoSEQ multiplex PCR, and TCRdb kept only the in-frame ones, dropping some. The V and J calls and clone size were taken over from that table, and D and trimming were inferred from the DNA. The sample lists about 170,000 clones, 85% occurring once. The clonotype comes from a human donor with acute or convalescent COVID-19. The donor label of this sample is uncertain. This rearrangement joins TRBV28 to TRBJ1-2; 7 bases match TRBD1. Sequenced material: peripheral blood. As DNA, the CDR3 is TGTGCCAGCAGCCTAGACAGGGTTGAAGGCTACACCTTC. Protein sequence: CASSLDRVEGYTF.